This T cell receptor (beta chain) originates from a study of blood T cells in healthy people across ages. Whole-study results and caveats: Total diversity from one million sequenced T cells was likely underestimated.

With regard to this clonotype: The antigen remains undetermined. A much larger clone lies one base from this, so it may be a read error.

For the second PCR, which ran for roughly 6 to 12 cycles, a sample-barcoded 5' primer and a J-beta primer mix were used. TCRdb processed the 5' RACE reads anew with MiXCR; each CDR3 protein has one entry. The sample consists of roughly 800,000 distinct CDR3 sequences, roughly 60% of them appearing once. The CDR3 is 14 amino acids. Trimming pared 8 bases from V and 5 bases from J, leaving 17 bases between. Sequencing used blood. This rearrangement joins TRBV12-3 or TRBV12-4 to TRBJ2-3, with D possibly being TRBD1 (7 bases). The TCR comes from a man between 25 and 39 years old in good health. CDR3 DNA sequence: TGTGCCAGCCATGGCAGGGGGGCCGGAGATACGCAGTATTTT. This codes for CASHGRGAGDTQYF.